One and the same sample provided the 9 T cell receptor beta chains below, sequenced in a study of cytomegalovirus exposure and HLA in healthy donors. 60 Vbeta and 13 Jbeta primers were used in PCR. Repertoires were generated with immunoSEQ multiplex PCR, while TCRdb's copy carries only in-frame clones and drops some. Counted here are under 200,000 clones, 80% occurring once; the ten biggest clones make up around 5.7%. Sample: PBMCs. Receptor source: a middle-aged man in good health and CMV-seronegative.

The V gene is TRBV18, the J gene TRBJ1-4; D unresolved. CDR3 size: 14 residues. Trimming shortened V by 5 bases and J by 0 bases, and 7 bases separated the two germline ends. The germline gives CDR1 KGHSH, CDR2 LQKENI. CDR3 coding DNA: TGTGCCAGCTCAATTTCTGCAACTAATGAAAAACTGTTTTTT. This sequence encodes CASSISATNEKLFF. Based on the CDR3 plus reference TRBV18 and TRBJ1-4, the full variable domain is NAGVMQNPRHLVRRRGQEARLRCSPMKGHSHVYWYRQLPEEGLKFMVYLQKENIIDESGMPKERFSAEFPKEGPSILRIQQVVRGDSAAYFCASSISATNEKLFFGSGTQLSVL.

The chain employs TRBV29-1 and TRBJ2-1; 13 bases fit TRBD2. The V gene's germline CDR1 is SQVTM and CDR2 ANQGSEA. Trimming cost V 6 bases and J 7 bases; bases outside gene matches: 9. This CDR3 contains 15 residues. The chain's CDR3 is CSVPPGLAGLNEQFF. The CDR3 coding sequence is TGCAGCGTCCCTCCGGGACTAGCGGGATTAAATGAGCAGTTCTTC.

The J gene is TRBJ2-1, the V gene TRBV11-2; 9 bases are shared with TRBD2. With V trimmed by 2 bases and J by 6 bases, 14 bases remained unmatched. CDR1 SGHAT and CDR2 FQNNGV come from the germline V gene. The CDR3 consists of 18 residues. CDR3 bases: TGTGCCAGCAGCTTACGGCCGGTTTCGTGGCGGGAGGGCAATGAGCAGTTCTTC. Protein product: CASSLRPVSWREGNEQFF.

CDR3 in amino acids: CASSLGYRGDNEQFF. CDR3 DNA: TGTGCCAGCAGCTTGGGATACAGGGGAGACAATGAGCAGTTCTTC. The chain has TRBV5-4 and TRBJ2-1; 7 bases agree with TRBD1. From germline, CDR1 is SGHNT and CDR2 YYREEE (reference sequence). The CDR3 is made up of 15 amino acids. Unmatched junction bases numbered 5, after V lost 0 bases and J lost 5 bases.

This chain connects TRBV2 to TRBJ2-1, with TRBD2 matching over 7 bases. The germline V gene encodes CDR1 SNHLY and CDR2 FYNNEI. V shed 5 bases and J 2 bases; nucleotides not matched to a gene: 6. The CDR3 runs 15 residues. The CDR3 nucleotides read TGTGCCAGCAGTAGACTAGCTGATACCTACAATGAGCAGTTCTTC. Residues: CASSRLADTYNEQFF.

V and J are TRBV29-1 and TRBJ1-2; tentatively, D is TRBD1 (6 bases). V was trimmed by 6 bases and J by 3 bases, leaving 14 bases between them. The CDR3 length is 13 residues. In germline, CDR1 is SQVTM, CDR2 ANQGSEA. The CDR3 spells CSVVQGNDYGYTF. The CDR3 DNA is TGCAGCGTAGTACAGGGAAACGACTATGGCTACACCTTC.

The V call is TRBV6-5, the J call TRBJ1-5, with 8 positions matching TRBD1. The CDR3 spans 15 residues. Looked up from germline, CDR1 is MNHEY and CDR2 is SVGAGI. J lost 0 bases, V lost 7 bases, and 5 bases had no gene match. The CDR3 DNA sequence: TGTGCCAGCAAACCTCAGGGGGCTAGCAATCAGCCCCAGCATTTT. Protein: CASKPQGASNQPQHF.

The V gene is TRBV7-8, the J gene TRBJ2-3, with 7 nucleotides matching TRBD2. The CDR3 runs to 14 residues. J was trimmed by 6 bases and V by 3 bases; bases with no gene match: 6. Germline V CDR1 and CDR2: SGHVS, FQNEAQ. The CDR3 DNA sequence: TGTGCCAGCAGCTTTTGGGGGAGGGTGGATACGCAGTATTTT. Protein: CASSFWGRVDTQYF.

This chain connects TRBV25-1 to TRBJ2-5; possibly TRBD2 for D (6 bases). The tail of the sequence fits TRBJ2-7 better, so the J call may be wrong. The V gene's germline CDR1 is MGHDK and CDR2 SYGVNS. CDR3 size: 14 residues. CDR3 DNA: TGTGCCAGCAGTGAATCGGGCCCGGGGGACGAGCAGTACTTC. It yields the protein CASSESGPGDEQYF.